Following are 32 T cell receptor beta chains from one sample sequenced in a study of T cells in Graves' hyperthyroidism and ophthalmopathy. Amplification of TCR beta CDR3 regions was performed using RNA transcripts as template. First-round RT-PCR with HTBI primers amplified the TCR CDR3 region. Each CDR3 protein is one row after TCRdb ran MiXCR on the multiplex PCR reads. This sample yields 600,000 to 700,000 distinct CDR3 sequences, of which about 45% are seen a single time; 7% to 7.5% belongs to the top ten. The sample consisted of peripheral blood or thyroid tissue (not recorded which). Receptor source: an adult man with Graves' disease, either hyperthyroidism or ophthalmopathy (not recorded which).

DNA for the CDR3: TGCAGCGTTGAACCGGGACAGGGGGCCTCCTACGAGCAGTACTTC. This encodes CSVEPGQGASYEQYF. The chain couples TRBV29-1 to TRBJ2-7; 12 positions match TRBD1. V was pared by 2 bases and J by 0 bases, with 2 bases of the junction left unmatched. The CDR3 is 15 residues long. Germline V lookup: CDR1 SQVTM, CDR2 ANQGSEA.

The CDR3 reads CASKRDRGSGVETQYF. CDR3 DNA: TGCGCCAGCAAGCGGGACAGGGGGAGTGGCGTCGAGACCCAGTACTTC. V usage is TRBV10-2 and J usage is TRBJ2-5; 11 positions agree with TRBD1. In germline, CDR1 is WSHSY, CDR2 SAAADI. V trimming: 7 bases; J trimming: 5 bases; junction bases outside the gene matches: 12. The CDR3 loop spans 16 amino acids.

The chain recombines TRBV20-1 with TRBJ2-7; D might be TRBD1 or TRBD2, each matching 5 bases. The CDR3 is 13 residues long. CDR1 is DFQATT, CDR2 SNEGSKA, per germline (reference sequence). Deletions cut 3 bases from V and 6 bases from J, with 15 bases between. CDR3 bases: TGCAGTGCTAGTGCCACGCCCGGGGCCGAGCAGTACTTC. Residues: CSASATPGAEQYF.

In the case of this clonotype: This clone may be a read error of a much larger clone one base away. The gene calls are TRBV29-1 and TRBJ1-2; perhaps TRBD1 as D (5 bases). Germline CDR1 and CDR2: SQVTM and ANQGSEA. This CDR3 is built from 13 residues. CDR3 nucleotide sequence: TGCGGCGTTGAAGACCAGGGCTTCTATGGCTACACCTTC. Amino acids: CGVEDQGFYGYTF.

Only a few counts were recorded for this clonotype. V gene TRBV10-3 combines with J gene TRBJ1-2, with TRBD1 matching over 9 bases. Germline trimming cut 7 bases from V and 8 bases from J; bases unmatched to any gene: 11. Germline V lookup: CDR1 ENHRY, CDR2 SYGVKD. CDR3 length equals 14 residues. The DNA for the CDR3 is TGTGCCATCAACTGGGGACAGGGTGTAGGGGGCTACACCTTC. It is translated as CAINWGQGVGGYTF.

Details on this clonotype: A much bigger clone sits one base away, suggesting this may be a read error. The DNA for the CDR3 is TGTGCCAGCAGCTTAGGCAGGACCGCAACTAATGAAAAACTGTTTTTT. Its protein product is CASSLGRTATNEKLFF. The chain carries TRBV7-9 and TRBJ1-4; D call uncertain. This CDR3 region has 16 residues. Looked up from germline, CDR1 is SEHNR and CDR2 is FQNEAQ (reference sequence). V lost 1 base, J lost 0 bases, and 9 bases lay in between.

Concerning this clonotype itself: Germline is not matched at one junction end, which may reflect a read error. This rearrangement joins TRBV7-9 to TRBJ1-1; D might be TRBD1 (5 bases). Germline V CDR1 and CDR2: SEHNR, FQNEAQ (reference sequence). The CDR3 runs 14 residues. CDR3 loop: CASSFGTQNSEAFF. The CDR3 nucleotides read TGTGCCAGCAGCTTCGGGACCCAGAACTCTGAAGCTTTCTTT.

This chain connects TRBV6-1 to TRBJ2-7; D gene uncertain. From germline, CDR1 is MNHNS and CDR2 SASEGT. This CDR3 is built from 14 residues. Trimming pared 6 bases from V and 7 bases from J, leaving 19 bases between. Written as DNA, the CDR3 is TGTGCCAGCAGCCTCGGTTCCGGACGTCGGGAGCAGTACTTC. Its translation: CASSLGSGRREQYF.

This chain connects TRBV9 to TRBJ2-5; D is ambiguous. Germline CDR1 is SGDLS and CDR2 is YYNGEE. V was clipped by 4 bases and J by 2 bases, with 12 bases between them. This CDR3 comprises 14 residues. The CDR3 protein is CASSLRAAQETQYF. DNA for the CDR3: TGTGCCAGCAGCTTAAGGGCAGCACAAGAGACCCAGTACTTC. The whole variable domain, remainder taken from reference TRBV9 and TRBJ2-5, is DSGVTQTPKHLITATGQRVTLRCSPRSGDLSVYWYQQSLDQGLQFLIQYYNGEERAKGNILERFSAQQFPDLHSELNLSSLELGDSALYFCASSLRAAQETQYFGPGTRLLVL.

This clonotype showed up just a few times. The CDR3 DNA follows: TGTGCCAGTACGCGACGGGGGTCGGGGGATGAAGCTTTCTTT. Translation gives CASTRRGSGDEAFF. This sequence joins TRBV19 and TRBJ1-1; TRBD1 is a possible D gene (5 bases). The CDR3 runs 14 residues. Trimming cost V 7 bases and J 7 bases, with 19 bases left between them. Germline CDR1 and CDR2: LNHDA and SQIVND (reference sequence).

The CDR3 region has the DNA TGTGCCACCAGCAGAGCTATAGGATCTAATCAGCCCCAGCATTTT. Its protein is CATSRAIGSNQPQHF. The chain is built from TRBV15 and TRBJ1-5; D unresolved. CDR3 length: 15 residues. V lost 1 base and J 4 bases, leaving 11 bases between the germline ends. Germline assignment: CDR1 LNHNV and CDR2 YYDKDF (reference sequence).

The chain joins TRBV10-3 to TRBJ2-7; 8 nucleotides align to TRBD2. The V gene's germline CDR1 is ENHRY and CDR2 SYGVKD. The CDR3 loop spans 15 amino acids. The V segment lost 0 bases and the J segment 3 bases; nucleotides outside the gene matches: 4. The CDR3 DNA reads TGTGCCATCAGTGAGTCGGGGCTAGCGGGCTACGAGCAGTACTTC. The encoded protein is CAISESGLAGYEQYF.

The chain uses TRBV6-4 and TRBJ1-4; 8 bases are a match to TRBD1. The junction had 3 bases not matched to a gene; V was cut back by 5 bases and J by 7 bases. CDR1 and CDR2 from the germline V gene are MRHNA and SNTAGT. The CDR3 length is 13 residues. CDR3: CASSSRGREKLFF. The DNA of the CDR3 is TGTGCCAGCAGTTCCAGGGGGCGTGAAAAACTGTTTTTT.

The rearrangement uses TRBV7-9 and TRBJ1-1; the D gene is possibly TRBD1 (5 bases). Germline V gives CDR1 SEHNR, CDR2 FQNEAQ (reference sequence). Between the trimmed V and J ends, which lost 6 bases and 7 bases, there was a span of 9 bases. This CDR3 region has 11 residues. This CDR3 is CASSPGVEAFF. CDR3 nucleotide sequence: TGTGCCAGCAGTCCGGGGGTTGAAGCTTTCTTT.

This clonotype has at least ten counts. The chain joins TRBV29-1 to TRBJ1-3; weak D call: TRBD1 (5 bases). V was pared by 4 bases and J by 3 bases, with 10 bases between. Germline CDR1 reads SQVTM; CDR2 reads ANQGSEA. The CDR3 has 13 amino acids. The CDR3 region is CSVARDGGNTIYF. The DNA for the CDR3 is TGCAGCGTTGCTAGGGACGGTGGAAACACCATATATTTT.

This chain connects TRBV2 to TRBJ1-3; D ambiguous. V lost 5 bases to trimming and J lost 2 bases, with 10 bases between them. The CDR3 is made up of 14 amino acids. The germline CDR1 and CDR2 sequences are SNHLY and FYNNEI. This CDR3 is CASSQTLPGNTIYF. Written as DNA, the CDR3 is TGTGCCAGCAGTCAAACACTGCCTGGAAACACCATATATTTT.

This clonotype came up many times. The rearrangement links TRBV7-9 to TRBJ2-6; possible D gene TRBD2, 6 bases. CDR1 and CDR2 from the germline V gene are SEHNR and FQNEAQ (reference sequence). The germline V and J ends were trimmed by 5 bases and 0 bases, with 11 bases remaining between them. This CDR3 contains 16 residues. CDR3 sequence: CASSPTDYSGANVLTF. Written as DNA, the CDR3 is TGTGCCAGCAGCCCGACGGACTACTCTGGGGCCAACGTCCTGACTTTC.

This chain links TRBV20-1 with TRBJ1-2, with 10 nucleotides matching TRBD1. From germline, CDR1 is DFQATT and CDR2 SNEGSKA (reference sequence). V was clipped by 5 bases and J by 3 bases; unmatched bases: 6. This CDR3 is built from 14 residues. The CDR3 DNA sequence: TGCAGTGCTGGACAGGGGGAGAGGGACTATGGCTACACCTTC. This gives the protein CSAGQGERDYGYTF.

This clonotype was detected ten times or more. The rearrangement links TRBV12-3 or TRBV12-4 to TRBJ1-6; perhaps TRBD1 as D (5 bases). The CDR3 covers 13 residues. The germline V and J ends were trimmed by 6 bases and 9 bases, with 12 bases remaining between them. CDR3 loop: CASSPQGFSPLHF. Written as DNA, the CDR3 is TGTGCCAGCAGCCCTCAGGGTTTTTCACCCCTCCACTTT.

The gene calls are TRBV6-6 and TRBJ2-7; D is possibly TRBD1 or TRBD2 (5 bases each). The V end lost 7 bases, the J end lost 3 bases, and 13 bases lay between the germline ends. Germline V CDR1 and CDR2: MNHNY, SVGAGI (reference sequence). This CDR3 has 13 residues. The CDR3, as DNA: TGTGCCAGCAATTGGGGGATGGACTACGAGCAGTACTTC. As protein: CASNWGMDYEQYF.

This clonotype was seen ten or more times. The CDR3 DNA follows: TGCAGGGGAGGGTTCAACACTGAAGCTTTCTTT. It specifies CRGGFNTEAFF. V gene TRBV29-1 combines with J gene TRBJ1-1; D is uncertain. The CDR3 is made up of 11 amino acids. The germline V gene encodes CDR1 SQVTM and CDR2 ANQGSEA.

This clonotype was seen more than once but under ten times. The chain couples TRBV9 to TRBJ1-2, with unresolved D. V was shortened by 3 bases and J by 7 bases, with 10 bases between the two germline ends. Germline V gene lookup returns CDR1 SGDLS and CDR2 YYNGEE. CDR3 length equals 12 residues. Written as DNA, the CDR3 is TGTGCCAGCAGCGACAGCGTCTCTGGCTACACCTTC. It yields the protein CASSDSVSGYTF.

This clonotype has a single count. The chain is built from TRBV29-1 and TRBJ1-6; the D gene is possibly TRBD1 (5 bases). The germline V gene has CDR1 SQVTM and CDR2 ANQGSEA. V lost 3 bases, J lost 10 bases, and 22 bases lay in between. The CDR3 consists of 16 residues. In DNA form, the CDR3 reads TGCAGCGTTGACGGATTGGGGCAGGGAGGCGTCTCACCCCTCCACTTT. Its translation is CSVDGLGQGGVSPLHF.

The rearrangement joins TRBV7-8 to TRBJ1-6; no clear D gene. V was clipped by 7 bases and J by 6 bases, with 13 bases between them. The CDR3 spans 14 residues. In germline, CDR1 is SGHVS, CDR2 FQNEAQ. In DNA form, the CDR3 reads TGTGCCAGCACCCCAGACGTAATTAATTCACCCCTCCACTTT. Translated, it gives CASTPDVINSPLHF.

Points on this clonotype: A junction end diverges from the germline sequence, so it may reflect a read error. J is TRBJ1-1 and V is TRBV7-4; the match to TRBD1 covers 9 bases. CDR1 is SGHVT, CDR2 SQSDAQ, per germline. This CDR3 has 17 residues. The CDR3 is CASSQDLQGAQGTEAFF. The CDR3 region has the DNA TGCGCCAGCAGCCAAGATTTACAGGGGGCGCAAGGAACTGAAGCTTTCTTT.

V usage is TRBV11-1 and J usage is TRBJ2-5; 7 bases line up with TRBD1. CDR3 length: 13 residues. CDR1 is SGHAT, CDR2 FQDESV, per germline (reference sequence). Trimming removed 6 bases from V and 9 bases from J; junction bases left unmatched: 10. The CDR3: CASSSDRVKPQYF. The CDR3 nucleotides are TGTGCCAGCAGTTCCGACAGGGTGAAGCCCCAGTACTTC.

Many counts were recorded for this clonotype. The chain is built from TRBV5-1 and TRBJ2-7, with D tentatively TRBD1 (6 bases). Germline lookup yields CDR1 SGHRS and CDR2 YFSETQ. Trimming cost V 1 base and J 0 bases, with 11 bases left between them. The length of the CDR3 is 15 residues. The CDR3 DNA follows: TGCGCCAGCAGCTTGCGGTGGGGGCCCTCCTACGAGCAGTACTTC. Translating it yields CASSLRWGPSYEQYF. The full variable domain, completed using reference TRBV5-1 and TRBJ2-7, is KAGVTQTPRYLIKTRGQQVTLSCSPISGHRSVSWYQQTPGQGLQFLFEYFSETQRNKGNFPGRFSGRQFSNSRSEMNVSTLELGDSALYLCASSLRWGPSYEQYFGPGTRLTVT.

To note about this clonotype: A read error may explain this, as a much larger clone is one base away. The chain uses TRBV10-3 and TRBJ1-2; TRBD1 matches at 8 bases. Germline CDR1 reads ENHRY; CDR2 reads SYGVKD. The CDR3 sequence is 14 residues long. Here the CDR3 DNA reads TGTGCCATCAGTGAGTCGGGGACAGGCTATGGCCACACCTTC. Amino acids: CAISESGTGYGHTF.

In its sample, this clonotype was seen many times. The chain combines TRBV7-9 with TRBJ2-7; 7 bases align to TRBD1. The CDR3 loop spans 15 amino acids. The trim removed 5 bases at V and 0 bases at J, leaving 7 bases unmatched. Germline CDR1 and CDR2: SEHNR and FQNEAQ (reference sequence). This CDR3 is CASSIGQARSYEQYF. The CDR3 coding sequence is TGTGCCAGCAGCATCGGACAGGCCCGCTCCTACGAGCAGTACTTC.

The J gene is TRBJ1-2, the V gene TRBV2; tentatively, D is TRBD1 (6 bases). The CDR3 runs to 15 residues. V was clipped by 6 bases and J by 2 bases, with 16 bases between them. Germline V lookup: CDR1 SNHLY, CDR2 FYNNEI. The CDR3 DNA reads TGTGCCAGCAGCCAGGAGCACACAGGGAACTATGGCTACACCTTC. This encodes CASSQEHTGNYGYTF. Variable domain in full (rest from reference TRBV2 and TRBJ1-2): EPEVTQTPSHQVTQMGQEVILRCVPISNHLYFYWYRQILGQKVEFLVSFYNNEISEKSEIFDDQFSVERPDGSNFTLKIRSTKLEDSAMYFCASSQEHTGNYGYTFGSGTRLTVV.

This chain links TRBV20-1 with TRBJ1-4, with TRBD1 identical over 7 bases. Trimming cost V 0 bases and J 3 bases; bases outside gene matches: 10. Germline CDR1 DFQATT, CDR2 SNEGSKA (reference sequence). The CDR3 spans 17 residues. The DNA of the CDR3 is TGCAGTGCTAGAGACCGACAGGGCCCCGGCCCTAATGAAAAACTGTTTTTT. As protein: CSARDRQGPGPNEKLFF.

The sample holds many counts of this clonotype. The chain is built from TRBV15 and TRBJ1-3; D ambiguous. Germline CDR1 LNHNV, CDR2 YYDKDF (reference sequence). The CDR3 is 16 residues long. V gave up 0 bases and J gave up 0 bases, with 9 bases separating them. As DNA, the CDR3 is TGTGCCACCAGCAGAGAGTCCGGGGACTCTGGAAACACCATATATTTT. This codes for CATSRESGDSGNTIYF. Full variable domain (remainder filled in from reference TRBV15 and TRBJ1-3): DAMVIQNPRYQVTQFGKPVTLSCSQTLNHNVMYWYQQKSSQAPKLLFHYYDKDFNNEADTPDNFQSRRPNTSFCFLDIRSPGLGDTAMYLCATSRESGDSGNTIYFGEGSWLTVV.